This is a list of T cell receptor beta chains from one sample in a study of PD-1 blockade in classical Hodgkin lymphoma. Clones were sequenced by immunoSEQ multiplex PCR, and TCRdb holds only the in-frame ones, with some missing. The sample has some 48,000 clones, roughly 80% seen once. The sample consisted of peripheral blood mononuclear cells (PBMCs), taken before the fourth cycle of nivolumab. These TCRs come from a human donor with classical Hodgkin lymphoma. The CDR3 runs from the conserved cysteine through the conserved F or W. The D gene is left open where the match is weak. The size of a clone is reported for some rows only, either as once, few or many, or as a class for expanded clones.

>TRBD2|TRBV6-1|NA|TRBJ2-1
CASSSTSGLAGAIVF
TGTGCCAGCAGTTCCACATCGGGCCTAGCGGGAGCAATAGTCTTC
>NA|TRBV30|NA|TRBJ2-7
CAWSETYEQYF
TGTGCCTGGAGTGAAACCTACGAGCAGTACTTC
>NA|TRBV30|NA|TRBJ1-2
CAWSSQYGYTF
TGTGCCTGGAGTTCCCAGTATGGCTACACCTTC
>TRBD1|TRBV19|once|TRBJ2-7
CASSVAGTGLYEQYF
TGTGCCAGTAGTGTCGCCGGGACAGGTCTTTACGAGCAGTACTTC
>NA|TRBV7-2|NA|TRBJ1-4
CASSSGSATNEKLFF
TGTGCCAGCAGTTCCGGGTCTGCAACTAATGAAAAACTGTTTTTT
>NA|TRBV29-1|NA|TRBJ2-3
CSVVASTDTQYF
TGCAGCGTTGTGGCCAGCACAGATACGCAGTATTTT
>TRBD2|TRBV5-6|NA|TRBJ2-2
CASSLVAGGHLNTGELFF
TGTGCCAGCAGCTTGGTAGCGGGGGGCCACTTGAACACCGGGGAGCTGTTTTTT
>TRBD2|TRBV27|large|TRBJ2-7
CASSLSGLAGGEQYF
TGTGCCAGCAGTTTATCCGGGCTAGCGGGAGGCGAGCAGTACTTC
>NA|TRBV25-1|NA|TRBJ1-4
CASSEEREKLFF
TGTGCCAGCAGTGAAGAGAGAGAAAAACTGTTTTTT
>NA|TRBV10-3|NA|TRBJ2-5
CAILETGQQETQYF
TGTGCCATCTTGGAAACGGGACAACAAGAGACCCAGTACTTC
>TRBD2|TRBV11-2|NA|TRBJ2-1
CASSPGGGALNEQFF
TGTGCCAGCAGCCCCGGCGGGGGGGCCTTGAATGAGCAGTTCTTC
>NA|TRBV2|once|TRBJ2-7
CASTEDSYEQYF
TGTGCCAGCACCGAGGACAGCTACGAGCAGTACTTC
>NA|TRBV11-1|NA|TRBJ2-7
CASTETDSYEQYF
TGTGCCAGCACGGAGACTGACTCCTACGAGCAGTACTTC
>NA|TRBV27|NA|TRBJ2-1
CASSLSDGAYNEQFF
TGTGCCAGCAGTTTATCGGACGGAGCATACAATGAGCAGTTCTTC
>NA|TRBV4-1|NA|TRBJ2-7
CASSQDSRAYEQYF
TGCGCCAGCAGCCAAGATTCCAGGGCCTACGAGCAGTACTTC
>TRBD2|TRBV7-8|NA|TRBJ2-7
CASSSPGLGYEQYF
TGTGCCAGCAGCTCCCCCGGACTAGGCTACGAGCAGTACTTC
>NA|TRBV20-1|NA|TRBJ2-5
CSASGRETQYF
TGCAGTGCTAGTGGGCGAGAGACCCAGTACTTC
>NA|TRBV27|NA|TRBJ2-7
CASSGTSTANEQYF
TGTGCCAGCTCCGGGACCTCGACAGCGAACGAGCAGTACTTC
>NA|TRBV2|NA|TRBJ2-1
CASSTNSYNEQFF
TGTGCCAGCAGCACAAACTCCTACAATGAGCAGTTCTTC
>TRBD1|TRBV19|NA|TRBJ1-2
CASSIRGTGKSYGYTF
TGTGCCAGTAGTATTCGAGGGACAGGGAAAAGCTATGGCTACACCTTC
>NA|TRBV10-3|NA|TRBJ1-2
CATGAGNGYTF
TGTGCCACTGGGGCAGGGAATGGCTACACCTTC
>NA|TRBV15|NA|TRBJ1-6
CATSRVAESPLHF
TGTGCCACCAGCAGAGTGGCGGAATCACCCCTCCACTTT
>NA|TRBV6-6|NA|TRBJ2-7
CASSPGDEQYF
TGTGCCAGCAGCCCCGGGGACGAGCAGTACTTC
>NA|TRBV11-2|NA|TRBJ2-7
CASRVALEQYF
TGTGCCAGCAGAGTAGCCCTGGAGCAGTACTTC
>NA|TRBV7-9|NA|TRBJ1-1
CASSDPSGAGQNTEAFF
TGTGCCAGCAGCGACCCATCAGGGGCCGGGCAGAACACTGAAGCTTTCTTT
>NA|TRBV6-6|NA|TRBJ1-2
CASIPTENYGYTF
TGTGCCAGCATCCCGACAGAAAACTATGGCTACACCTTC
>NA|TRBV7-3|NA|TRBJ2-1
CASSLDNYNEQFF
TGTGCCAGCAGCCTAGACAACTACAATGAGCAGTTCTTC
>NA|TRBV11-2|NA|TRBJ1-3
CASSPGRRSGNTIYF
TGTGCCAGCAGCCCAGGCAGGCGCTCTGGAAACACCATATATTTT
>TRBD2|TRBV7-9|NA|TRBJ2-5
CASSPLLAGEKETQYF
TGTGCCAGCAGCCCTCTACTAGCGGGGGAGAAAGAGACCCAGTACTTC